Below are 31 T cell receptor beta chains sequenced from a single sample in a study of blood T cells in healthy people across ages. Next came a second PCR, run for roughly 6 to 11 cycles, which used a sample-barcoded 5' primer along with a J-beta primer mix. A single record per CDR3 protein comes from TCRdb applying MiXCR to the 5' RACE reads. The profile shows about 1.5 million distinct CDR3 sequences, approximately 39% of them singletons. Material: blood. Receptor source: a woman under 30 in good health.

V usage is TRBV2 and J usage is TRBJ2-7, with D perhaps given as TRBD1 or TRBD2 (5 bases each). CDR1 SNHLY and CDR2 FYNNEI come from the germline V gene. CDR3 size: 13 residues. V gave up 8 bases and J gave up 2 bases, with 13 bases separating them. CDR3 amino acids: CASSGRIPYEQYF. The DNA for the CDR3 is TGTGCCAGCTCGGGACGGATCCCCTACGAGCAGTACTTC.

This clonotype was seen a few times. V gene TRBV25-1 combines with J gene TRBJ2-5; no reliable D call. The CDR3 sequence is 15 residues long. Germline CDR1 is MGHDK and CDR2 is SYGVNS. Deletions cut 1 base from V and 2 bases from J, with 11 bases between. CDR3 residues: CASSEFGLPQETQYF. The DNA for the CDR3 is TGTGCCAGCAGTGAATTTGGATTGCCACAAGAGACCCAGTACTTC.

In its sample, this clonotype was seen many times. This chain links TRBV4-2 with TRBJ2-7, with unresolved D. The V gene lost 0 bases and the J gene lost 0 bases, with 9 bases spanning the gap. The germline V gene has CDR1 LGHNA and CDR2 YNFKEQ. CDR3 length: 15 residues. The CDR3 nucleotides read TGTGCCAGCAGCCAAGAAAGCGCGAGCTCCTACGAGCAGTACTTC. Translating gives CASSQESASSYEQYF.

This clonotype was seen more than once but under ten times. The chain has TRBV14 and TRBJ1-2, with D uncertain. Germline V gene lookup returns CDR1 SGHDN and CDR2 FVKESK. The CDR3 is made up of 13 amino acids. The V end lost 2 bases, the J end lost 7 bases, and 11 bases lay between the germline ends. The CDR3 DNA reads TGTGCCAGCAGCCAACTTCGTAGAGGTGGCTACACCTTC. This encodes CASSQLRRGGYTF.

This clonotype showed up many times. V usage is TRBV7-9 and J usage is TRBJ2-7, with D hard to call. From germline, CDR1 is SEHNR and CDR2 FQNEAQ (reference sequence). The length of the CDR3 is 14 residues. V was cut by 2 bases and J by 1 base, with 9 bases left in between. In DNA, the CDR3 is TGTGCCAGCAGCTTACCGGGCAGATCCTACGAGCAGTACTTC. Translation: CASSLPGRSYEQYF. Full variable domain (rest looked up from reference TRBV7-9 and TRBJ2-7): DTGVSQNPRHKITKRGQNVTFRCDPISEHNRLYWYRQTLGQGPEFLTYFQNEAQLEKSRLLSDRFSAERPKGSFSTLEIQRTEQGDSAMYLCASSLPGRSYEQYFGPGTRLTVT.

This clonotype was detected a few times. This CDR3 is CSASRDTIQETQYF. The CDR3 nucleotides read TGCAGTGCTAGTCGGGACACAATCCAAGAGACCCAGTACTTC. The rearrangement uses TRBV20-1 and TRBJ2-5; D is perhaps TRBD1 (6 bases). Trimming left V 3 bases short and J 1 base short, with 12 bases between. Per germline, CDR1 DFQATT and CDR2 SNEGSKA (reference sequence). The CDR3 totals 14 residues.

This clonotype showed up just a few times. The chain links TRBV27 to TRBJ1-2; D may be TRBD1 (5 bases). Germline V gene sequence: CDR1 MNHEY, CDR2 SMNVEV (reference sequence). V was cut by 2 bases and J by 8 bases, with 9 bases left in between. The CDR3 sequence is 12 residues long. For the CDR3, the DNA is TGTGCCAGCAGTTTAACTGGGGCAGGCTACACCTTC. It specifies CASSLTGAGYTF.

The gene calls are TRBV30 and TRBJ2-5; D not certain. The ends were cut back, 4 bases at V and 7 bases at J, with 16 bases in the middle. Per germline, CDR1 GTSNPN and CDR2 SVGIG (reference sequence). The CDR3 contains 13 residues. CDR3 in amino acids: CAWNYQKGGTQYF. CDR3 DNA sequence: TGTGCCTGGAATTACCAAAAGGGCGGGACCCAGTACTTC.

The chain is built from TRBV6-2 or TRBV6-3 and TRBJ2-1, with D possibly matching TRBD2 (5 bases). The V gene's germline CDR1 is MNHEY and CDR2 SVGEGT. This CDR3 region has 16 residues. Trimming pared 5 bases from V and 3 bases from J, leaving 17 bases between. This chain's CDR3 is CASSRGPFGIYNEQFF. Written as DNA, the CDR3 is TGTGCCAGCAGTCGCGGGCCATTTGGGATCTACAATGAGCAGTTCTTC.

In its sample, this clonotype was seen a few times. The rearrangement links TRBV15 to TRBJ1-5; D gene unclear. The V end was cut by 0 bases, the J end by 2 bases, with 14 bases between. Germline V gene data show CDR1 as LNHNV and CDR2 as YYDKDF (reference sequence). This CDR3 is 17 amino acids long. CDR3 bases: TGTGCCACCAGCAGAGACCCAGGAGCCGCCGGCAATCAGCCCCAGCATTTT. Encoded protein: CATSRDPGAAGNQPQHF. Looking up the rest from reference TRBV15 and TRBJ1-5 gives the full variable domain: DAMVIQNPRYQVTQFGKPVTLSCSQTLNHNVMYWYQQKSSQAPKLLFHYYDKDFNNEADTPDNFQSRRPNTSFCFLDIRSPGLGDTAMYLCATSRDPGAAGNQPQHFGDGTRLSIL.

Turning to this clonotype: At one of its ends the junction is not consistent with the germline gene, which may arise from a read error. The V gene is TRBV15, the J gene TRBJ2-6; D may be TRBD1 (5 bases). The germline gives CDR1 LNHNV, CDR2 YYDKDF (reference sequence). The CDR3 is 17 amino acids. CDR3 DNA sequence: TGTGCCACCAGCATCCAGGGCCGAGGCTCTGGGGCCAACGCCCTGACTTTC. Its translation: CATSIQGRGSGANALTF.

This sequence joins TRBV28 and TRBJ2-7; 9 positions match TRBD1. Per the germline V gene, CDR1 is MDHEN and CDR2 is SYDVKM. V lost 6 bases and J lost 1; bases outside the gene matches: 4. CDR3 length: 14 residues. CDR3 DNA sequence: TGTGCCAGCAGACCGGGACAGGGATCCTACGAGCAGTACTTC. This gives the protein CASRPGQGSYEQYF. Complete variable domain (other parts from reference TRBV28 and TRBJ2-7): DVKVTQSSRYLVKRTGEKVFLECVQDMDHENMFWYRQDPGLGLRLIYFSYDVKMKEKGDIPEGYSVSREKKERFSLILESASTNQTSMYLCASRPGQGSYEQYFGPGTRLTVT.

The chain has TRBV4-3 and TRBJ2-3; 8 bases are shared with TRBD2. The trim removed 1 base at V and 0 bases at J, leaving 12 bases unmatched. The CDR3 is 19 amino acids. Looked up from germline, CDR1 is LGHNA and CDR2 is YSLEER. Here the CDR3 reads CASSQVVPSGLLSTDTQYF. The DNA for the CDR3 is TGCGCCAGCAGCCAAGTTGTTCCTAGCGGGCTACTTAGCACAGATACGCAGTATTTT.

This clonotype was counted between two and nine times. This sequence joins TRBV27 and TRBJ2-4; TRBD1 matches 7 bases. Germline V gene lookup returns CDR1 MNHEY and CDR2 SMNVEV (reference sequence). The CDR3 length is 12 residues. V shed 6 bases, J shed 8 bases, and the junction held 4 bases outside the gene matches. The CDR3 bases are TGTGCCAGCAGGACAGGGCGGCACATTCAGTACTTC. This encodes CASRTGRHIQYF.

The rearrangement uses TRBV4-1 and TRBJ1-3; D is unresolved. V lost 0 bases and J lost 2, with 11 bases in between. The germline CDR1 and CDR2 sequences are MGHRA and YSYEKL. CDR3 size: 16 residues. CDR3 region: CASSQDNLGPGNTIYF. CDR3 sequence (DNA): TGCGCCAGCAGCCAAGACAACCTAGGCCCTGGAAACACCATATATTTT.

The J gene is TRBJ2-2, the V gene TRBV12-3 or TRBV12-4; D tentatively reads TRBD1 or TRBD2 (5 bases each). The CDR3 sequence is 15 residues long. The V end lost 6 bases, the J end lost 4 bases, and 15 bases lay between the germline ends. CDR3 loop: CASSPTRDLTGELFF. The CDR3 nucleotides are TGTGCCAGCAGCCCCACCCGGGACCTCACCGGGGAGCTGTTTTTT.

The V call is TRBV3-1, the J call TRBJ2-5, with unresolved D. Per germline, CDR1 LGHDT and CDR2 YNNKEL (reference sequence). This CDR3 comprises 18 residues. Trimming removed 0 bases from V and 5 bases from J, with 22 bases in between. Here the CDR3 reads CASSQDLALVLARETQYF. The DNA of the CDR3 is TGTGCCAGCAGCCAAGATTTGGCTCTCGTCCTTGCAAGGGAGACCCAGTACTTC.

The chain carries TRBV5-1 and TRBJ2-5, with 7 bases lining up with TRBD1. Germline CDR1 and CDR2: SGHRS and YFSETQ. Trimming at V came to 4 bases and at J to 5 bases, leaving 5 bases not matched to a gene. The CDR3 has 13 amino acids. CDR3 loop: CASSEGAGETQYF. The CDR3 coding sequence is TGCGCCAGCAGCGAGGGGGCTGGCGAGACCCAGTACTTC. Full variable domain (missing parts from reference TRBV5-1 and TRBJ2-5): KAGVTQTPRYLIKTRGQQVTLSCSPISGHRSVSWYQQTPGQGLQFLFEYFSETQRNKGNFPGRFSGRQFSNSRSEMNVSTLELGDSALYLCASSEGAGETQYFGPGTRLLVL.

The chain links TRBV21-1 to TRBJ2-1. TRBV21-1 counts as a pseudogene. The CDR3 consists of 12 residues. This CDR3 is CAIPKRVNEQFF. The CDR3, as DNA: TGTGCCATCCCCAAAAGGGTGAATGAGCAGTTCTTC.

The V gene is TRBV29-1, the J gene TRBJ2-4; TRBD1 matches at 8 bases. V gave up 7 bases and J gave up 13 bases; unmatched junction bases: 18. Germline values: CDR1 SQVTM, CDR2 ANQGSEA. There are 14 residues in the CDR3. Here the CDR3 DNA reads TGCAGCGCCCTAAAGGACAGGGCTGTCGAGGAGCAGTACTTC. Protein product: CSALKDRAVEEQYF.

This rearrangement joins TRBV20-1 to TRBJ2-1; 7 positions match TRBD2. The CDR3 contains 13 residues. V was pared by 4 bases and J by 4 bases, with 4 bases of the junction left unmatched. Germline lookup yields CDR1 DFQATT and CDR2 SNEGSKA (reference sequence). This CDR3 reads CSATTSDYNEQFF. The CDR3 nucleotides read TGCAGTGCTACCACTAGCGATTACAATGAGCAGTTCTTC.

There are a few counts of this clonotype. V is TRBV5-1 and J is TRBJ2-3; maybe TRBD1 (7 bases). Germline CDR1 reads SGHRS; CDR2 reads YFSETQ. The V and J ends lost 1 base and 2 bases respectively, with 11 bases between them. The CDR3 loop spans 15 amino acids. The CDR3 DNA reads as TGCGCCAGCAGCTTGCAGGGGGGAAACACAGATACGCAGTATTTT. Translation: CASSLQGGNTDTQYF.

V usage is TRBV4-2 and J usage is TRBJ2-7, with D possibly called TRBD1 or TRBD2 (5 bases each). The CDR3 runs to 15 residues. Germline lookup yields CDR1 LGHNA and CDR2 YNFKEQ. Trimming shortened V by 0 bases and J by 3 bases, and 12 bases separated the two germline ends. Written as DNA, the CDR3 is TGTGCCAGCAGCCAAGATTGGGGGAATATCTACGAGCAGTACTTC. Its translation is CASSQDWGNIYEQYF.

This clonotype has just a few counts. V usage is TRBV27 and J usage is TRBJ1-6, with 7 bases aligning to TRBD1. CDR3 length: 15 amino acids. CDR1 and CDR2 (germline): MNHEY, SMNVEV (reference sequence). V lost 5 bases to trimming and J lost 8 bases; unmatched junction nucleotides: 9. The CDR3 protein is CASSRGNRGHSPLHF. CDR3 bases: TGTGCCAGCAGTCGCGGTAACAGGGGTCATTCACCCCTCCACTTT.

This clonotype was counted many times. This CDR3 reads CSARDGQILYGYTF. DNA of the CDR3: TGCAGTGCTAGAGATGGTCAGATCCTCTATGGCTACACCTTC. The V gene is TRBV20-1, the J gene TRBJ1-2; the D is unclear. The CDR3 runs to 14 residues. Trimming removed 0 bases from V and 4 bases from J, with 12 bases in between. Germline-derived CDR1 and CDR2 are DFQATT and SNEGSKA (reference sequence).

The chain has TRBV5-1 and TRBJ2-1; 11 bases line up with TRBD2. Losses at the gene ends were 0 bases for V and 5 bases for J; bases not matched to a gene: 4. The CDR3 loop spans 16 amino acids. Germline V gives CDR1 SGHRS, CDR2 YFSETQ. The CDR3: CASSLAGLAVNNEQFF. The CDR3 DNA reads TGCGCCAGCAGCTTGGCGGGACTAGCGGTGAACAATGAGCAGTTCTTC.

This clonotype was counted only a few times. The chain employs TRBV27 and TRBJ2-1, with 9 bases fitting TRBD1. V was pared by 6 bases and J by 3 bases, with 9 bases of the junction left unmatched. There are 16 residues in the CDR3. Germline V gene data show CDR1 as MNHEY and CDR2 as SMNVEV (reference sequence). As DNA, the CDR3 is TGTGCCAGCAGACTAACAGGGGGCCGTTACTACAATGAGCAGTTCTTC. This sequence encodes CASRLTGGRYYNEQFF.

The genes are TRBV10-3 and TRBJ2-5; 7 nucleotides align to TRBD1. The end of the DNA fits TRBJ2-7 better, so the J call may be wrong. CDR1 and CDR2 from the germline V gene are ENHRY and SYGVKD. This CDR3 spans 14 amino acids. This CDR3 is CAISDPRQGYEQYF. The CDR3 DNA reads TGTGCCATCAGTGACCCCCGACAGGGCTACGAGCAGTACTTC.

This clonotype showed up just a few times. The rearrangement uses TRBV20-1 and TRBJ1-1; 7 bases match TRBD1. Germline V lookup: CDR1 DFQATT, CDR2 SNEGSKA (reference sequence). CDR3 length: 12 amino acids. Germline trimming cut 2 bases from V and 11 bases from J; bases unmatched to any gene: 8. For the CDR3, the DNA is TGCAGTGCTAGATCATCAGACAGGGTGGCTTTCTTT. Amino acids: CSARSSDRVAFF.

This chain uses TRBV25-1 with TRBJ1-1; maybe TRBD1 (5 bases). Deletions cut 3 bases from V and 6 bases from J, with 14 bases between. From germline, CDR1 is MGHDK and CDR2 SYGVNS. The CDR3 sequence is 14 residues long. The CDR3 sequence is CASSDGGNRPEAFF. The CDR3 nucleotides read TGTGCCAGCAGTGACGGGGGGAACAGGCCTGAAGCTTTCTTT. The full variable domain, its missing parts supplied by reference TRBV25-1 and TRBJ1-1, is EADIYQTPRYLVIGTGKKITLECSQTMGHDKMYWYQQDPGMELHLIHYSYGVNSTEKGDLSSESTVSRIRTEHFPLTLESARPSHTSQYLCASSDGGNRPEAFFGQGTRLTVV.

J is TRBJ2-3 and V is TRBV9; the D is unclear. Looked up from germline, CDR1 is SGDLS and CDR2 is YYNGEE. V was cut by 3 bases and J by 2 bases, with 16 bases left in between. The CDR3 runs 16 residues. CDR3 residues: CASSAFVASATDTQYF. For the CDR3, the DNA is TGTGCCAGCAGCGCTTTTGTTGCGTCTGCCACAGATACGCAGTATTTT.